This TCR beta chain was captured in a study of cytomegalovirus exposure and HLA in healthy donors. In nominal health when sampled, donors likely had unrecorded immune exposures nonetheless. The PCR ran on 60 Vbeta and 13 Jbeta primers. TCRdb's table, derived via immunoSEQ multiplex PCR, lists solely in-frame clones and lacks some. The sample has under 150,000 clones; roughly 76% are singletons. The CDR3 covers 16 residues. CDR1 and CDR2 from the germline V gene are MNHEY and SMNVEV (reference sequence). V shed 3 bases and J 0 bases; nucleotides not matched to a gene: 8. The clonotype comes from a human donor in good health. The sample consisted of PBMCs. The J gene is TRBJ2-7, the V gene TRBV27, with 7 bases identical to TRBD1. The CDR3 is CASSFSDRDSSYEQYF. The DNA of the CDR3 is TGTGCCAGCAGTTTCTCGGACCGGGACAGCTCCTACGAGCAGTACTTC.